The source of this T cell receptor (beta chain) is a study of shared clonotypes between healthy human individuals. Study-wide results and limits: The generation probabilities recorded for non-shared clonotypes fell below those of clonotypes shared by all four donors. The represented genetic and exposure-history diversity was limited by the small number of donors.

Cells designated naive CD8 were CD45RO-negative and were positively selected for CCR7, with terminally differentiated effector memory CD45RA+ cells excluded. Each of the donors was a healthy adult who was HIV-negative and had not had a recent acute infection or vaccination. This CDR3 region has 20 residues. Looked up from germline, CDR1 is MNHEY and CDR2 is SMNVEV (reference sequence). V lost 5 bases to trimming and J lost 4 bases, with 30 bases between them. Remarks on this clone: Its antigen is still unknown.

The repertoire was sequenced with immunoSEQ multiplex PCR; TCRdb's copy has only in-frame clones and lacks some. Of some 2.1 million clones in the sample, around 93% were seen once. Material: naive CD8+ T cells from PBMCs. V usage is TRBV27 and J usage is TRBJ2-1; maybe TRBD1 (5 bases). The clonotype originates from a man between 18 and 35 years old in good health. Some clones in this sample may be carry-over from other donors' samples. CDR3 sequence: CASSPGAELKWISQYNEQFF. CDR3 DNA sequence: TGTGCCAGCAGTCCTGGGGCCGAGCTTAAGTGGATTTCCCAGTACAATGAGCAGTTCTTC.